What follows are 9 T cell receptor beta chains derived from one specimen sequenced in a study of T-cell reconstitution after alpha-beta-depleted transplantation in children. For TCRbeta, the library was prepared with unique molecular identifiers. Each CDR3 protein is one row after TCRdb ran MiXCR on the PCR reads. The table lists around 400,000 distinct CDR3 sequences, approximately 20% of them singletons. The sample in question was PBMCs from the stem cell graft donor, obtained from the stem cell graft. These receptor sequences come from a human donor who donated a stem cell graft to a child with acute myeloid leukemia.

V is TRBV7-9 and J is TRBJ2-2, with D perhaps TRBD1 or TRBD2 (5 bases each). Germline lookup yields CDR1 SEHNR and CDR2 FQNEAQ (reference sequence). CDR3 length: 15 amino acids. The V end lost 5 bases, the J end lost 7 bases, and 17 bases lay between the germline ends. The CDR3 DNA follows: TGTGCCAGCAGCCCGGGGACGGGTCTGGACGGGGAGCTGTTTTTT. This encodes CASSPGTGLDGELFF.

This clonotype was seen only a few times. The CDR3 region is CSPAPAAVSYNEQFF. CDR3 sequence (DNA): TGCAGCCCAGCTCCGGCGGCCGTCTCCTACAATGAGCAGTTCTTC. This chain joins TRBV20-1 and TRBJ2-1; no clear D. The length of the CDR3 is 15 residues. Germline assignment: CDR1 DFQATT and CDR2 SNEGSKA (reference sequence).

This clonotype was counted between two and nine times. The CDR3 DNA reads TGTGCCAGCAGTGAACTAGCGGGATCCTACTACGAGCAGTACTTC. Protein: CASSELAGSYYEQYF. The chain joins TRBV2 to TRBJ2-7; 9 bases match TRBD2. CDR3 length equals 15 residues. Germline-derived CDR1 and CDR2 are SNHLY and FYNNEI. V lost 2 bases and J lost 3; bases outside the gene matches: 5. Looking up the rest from reference TRBV2 and TRBJ2-7 gives the full variable domain: EPEVTQTPSHQVTQMGQEVILRCVPISNHLYFYWYRQILGQKVEFLVSFYNNEISEKSEIFDDQFSVERPDGSNFTLKIRSTKLEDSAMYFCASSELAGSYYEQYFGPGTRLTVT.

This clonotype showed up just a few times. The V and J genes are TRBV5-1 and TRBJ2-1, with D perhaps matching TRBD2 (6 bases). V was cut by 0 bases and J by 7 bases, with 14 bases left in between. CDR1 and CDR2 (germline): SGHRS, YFSETQ. The CDR3 consists of 15 residues. The CDR3 sequence is CASSLGSSAGNEQFF. In nucleotides, the CDR3 is TGCGCCAGCAGCTTGGGATCTAGCGCCGGGAATGAGCAGTTCTTC.

V is TRBV24-1 and J is TRBJ2-7; 9 bases align to TRBD1. With V trimmed by 4 bases and J by 0 bases, 15 bases remained unmatched. The germline gives CDR1 KGHDR, CDR2 SFDVKD. The CDR3 contains 19 residues. DNA of the CDR3: TGTGCCACCAGTGACCGCCGGGACAGGGTCATTCGAGGCTCCTACGAGCAGTACTTC. Protein product: CATSDRRDRVIRGSYEQYF.

This clonotype was seen more than once but under ten times. The V gene is TRBV20-1, the J gene TRBJ2-7, with TRBD1 as a possible D gene (7 bases). CDR3 size: 15 residues. With 1 base removed from V and 0 bases from J, the gap between germline ends came to 13 bases. Germline CDR1 reads DFQATT; CDR2 reads SNEGSKA (reference sequence). CDR3 loop: CSARVPQGGSYEQYF. The CDR3 region has the DNA TGCAGTGCTAGAGTCCCTCAGGGGGGCTCCTACGAGCAGTACTTC.

This clonotype showed up just a few times. The chain recombines TRBV15 with TRBJ2-1; a possible D gene is TRBD2 (6 bases). Germline values: CDR1 LNHNV, CDR2 YYDKDF (reference sequence). The ends were cut back, 7 bases at V and 5 bases at J, with 15 bases in the middle. CDR3 length equals 14 residues. The DNA for the CDR3 is TGTGCCACCATTAGGGACTTAAACGACAATGAGCAGTTCTTC. This gives the protein CATIRDLNDNEQFF.

This clonotype was observed a few times. The chain is built from TRBV6-5 and TRBJ2-1; 11 nucleotides agree with TRBD2. The CDR3 contains 16 residues. The germline CDR1 and CDR2 sequences are MNHEY and SVGAGI. Trimming removed 2 bases from V and 10 bases from J; junction bases left unmatched: 10. The CDR3 region has the DNA TGTGCCAGCAGTTACAAGTCTAGCGGGGGGTGGTGGGAGCAGTTCTTC. Encoded protein: CASSYKSSGGWWEQFF.

V usage is TRBV20-1 and J usage is TRBJ2-7, with 14 bases aligning to TRBD2. CDR3 length: 13 amino acids. CDR1 and CDR2 from the germline V gene are DFQATT and SNEGSKA (reference sequence). The CDR3 is CSARLAGGSEQYF. Written as DNA, the CDR3 is TGCAGCGCCCGACTAGCGGGAGGGTCCGAGCAGTACTTC.